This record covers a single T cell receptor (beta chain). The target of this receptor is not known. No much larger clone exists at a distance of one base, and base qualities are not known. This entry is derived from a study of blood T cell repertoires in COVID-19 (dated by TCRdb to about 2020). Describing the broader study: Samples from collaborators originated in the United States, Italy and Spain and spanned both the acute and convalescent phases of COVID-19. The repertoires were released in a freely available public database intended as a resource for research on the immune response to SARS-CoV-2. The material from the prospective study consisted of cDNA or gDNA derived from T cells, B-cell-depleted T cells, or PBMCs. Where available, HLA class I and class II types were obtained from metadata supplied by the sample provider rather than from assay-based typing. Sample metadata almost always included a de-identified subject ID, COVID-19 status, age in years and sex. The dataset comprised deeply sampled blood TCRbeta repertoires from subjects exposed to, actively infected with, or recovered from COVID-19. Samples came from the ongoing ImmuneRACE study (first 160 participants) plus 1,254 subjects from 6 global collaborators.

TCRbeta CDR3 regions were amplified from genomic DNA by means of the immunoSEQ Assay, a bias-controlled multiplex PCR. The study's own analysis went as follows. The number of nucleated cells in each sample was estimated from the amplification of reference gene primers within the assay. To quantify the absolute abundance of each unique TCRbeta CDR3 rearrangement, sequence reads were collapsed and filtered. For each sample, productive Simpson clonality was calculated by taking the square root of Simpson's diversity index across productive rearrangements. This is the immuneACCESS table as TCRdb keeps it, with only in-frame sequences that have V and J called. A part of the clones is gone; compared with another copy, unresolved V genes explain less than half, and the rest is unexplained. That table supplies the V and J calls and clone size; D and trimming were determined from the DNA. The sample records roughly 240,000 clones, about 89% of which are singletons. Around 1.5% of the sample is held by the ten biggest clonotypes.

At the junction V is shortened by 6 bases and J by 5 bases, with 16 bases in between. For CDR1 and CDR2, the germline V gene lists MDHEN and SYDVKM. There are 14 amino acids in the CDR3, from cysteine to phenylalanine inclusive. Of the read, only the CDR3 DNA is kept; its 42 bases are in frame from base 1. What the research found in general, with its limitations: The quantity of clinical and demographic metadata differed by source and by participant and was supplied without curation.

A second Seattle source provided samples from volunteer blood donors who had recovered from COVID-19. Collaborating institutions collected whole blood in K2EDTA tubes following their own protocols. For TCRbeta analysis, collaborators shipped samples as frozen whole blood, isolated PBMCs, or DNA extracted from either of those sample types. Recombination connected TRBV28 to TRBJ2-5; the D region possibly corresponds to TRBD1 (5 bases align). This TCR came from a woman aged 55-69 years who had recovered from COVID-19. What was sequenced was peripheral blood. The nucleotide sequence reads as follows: TGTGCCAGCAGCTACCCCCCAGGGCAGGAGACCCAGTACTTC. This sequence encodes CASSYPPGQETQYF.